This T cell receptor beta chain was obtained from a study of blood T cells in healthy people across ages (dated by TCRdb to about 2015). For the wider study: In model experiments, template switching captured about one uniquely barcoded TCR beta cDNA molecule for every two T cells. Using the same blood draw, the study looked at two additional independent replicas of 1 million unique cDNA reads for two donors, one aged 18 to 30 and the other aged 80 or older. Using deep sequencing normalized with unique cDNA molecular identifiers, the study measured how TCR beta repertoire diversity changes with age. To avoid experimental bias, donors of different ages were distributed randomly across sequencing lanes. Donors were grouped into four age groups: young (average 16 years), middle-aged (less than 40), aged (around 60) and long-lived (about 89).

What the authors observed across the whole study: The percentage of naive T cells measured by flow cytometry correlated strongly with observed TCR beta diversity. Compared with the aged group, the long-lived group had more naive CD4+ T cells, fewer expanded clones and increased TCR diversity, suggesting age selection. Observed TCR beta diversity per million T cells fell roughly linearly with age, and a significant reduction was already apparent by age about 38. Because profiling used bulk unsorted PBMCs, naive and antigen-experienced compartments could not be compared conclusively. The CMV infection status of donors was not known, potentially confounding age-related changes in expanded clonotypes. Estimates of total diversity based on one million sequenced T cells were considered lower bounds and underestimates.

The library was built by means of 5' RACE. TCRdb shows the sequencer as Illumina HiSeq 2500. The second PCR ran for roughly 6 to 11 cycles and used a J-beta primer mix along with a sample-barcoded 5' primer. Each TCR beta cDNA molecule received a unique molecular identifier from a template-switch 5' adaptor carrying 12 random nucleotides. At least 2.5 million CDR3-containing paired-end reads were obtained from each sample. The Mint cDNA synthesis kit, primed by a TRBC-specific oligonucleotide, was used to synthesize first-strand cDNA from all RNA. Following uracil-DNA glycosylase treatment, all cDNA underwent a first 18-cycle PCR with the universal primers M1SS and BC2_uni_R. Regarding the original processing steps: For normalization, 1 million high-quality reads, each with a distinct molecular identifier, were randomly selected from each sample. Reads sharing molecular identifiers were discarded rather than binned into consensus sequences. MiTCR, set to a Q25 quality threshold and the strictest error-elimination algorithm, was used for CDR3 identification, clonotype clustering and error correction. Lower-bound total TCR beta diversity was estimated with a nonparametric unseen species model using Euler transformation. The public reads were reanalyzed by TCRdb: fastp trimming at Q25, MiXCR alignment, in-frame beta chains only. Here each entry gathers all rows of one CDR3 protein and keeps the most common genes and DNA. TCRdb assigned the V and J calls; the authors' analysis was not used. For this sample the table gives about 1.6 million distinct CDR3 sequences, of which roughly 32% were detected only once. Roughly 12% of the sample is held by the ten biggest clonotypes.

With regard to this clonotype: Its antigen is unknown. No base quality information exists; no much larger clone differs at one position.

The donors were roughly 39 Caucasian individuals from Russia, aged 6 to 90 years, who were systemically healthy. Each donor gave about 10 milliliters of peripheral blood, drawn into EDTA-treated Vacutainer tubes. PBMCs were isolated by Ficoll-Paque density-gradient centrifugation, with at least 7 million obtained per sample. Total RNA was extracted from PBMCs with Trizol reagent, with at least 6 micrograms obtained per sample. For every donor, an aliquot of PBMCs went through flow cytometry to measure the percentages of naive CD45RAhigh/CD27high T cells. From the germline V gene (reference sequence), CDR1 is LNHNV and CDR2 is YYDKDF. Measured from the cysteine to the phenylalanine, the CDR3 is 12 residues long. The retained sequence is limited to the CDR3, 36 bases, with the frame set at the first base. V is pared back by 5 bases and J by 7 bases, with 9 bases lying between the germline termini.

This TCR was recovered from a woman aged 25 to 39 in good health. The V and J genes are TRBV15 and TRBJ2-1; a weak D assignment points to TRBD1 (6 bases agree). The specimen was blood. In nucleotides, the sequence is TGTGCCACCAGCCGGGACACAAATGAGCAGTTCTTC. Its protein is CATSRDTNEQFF.